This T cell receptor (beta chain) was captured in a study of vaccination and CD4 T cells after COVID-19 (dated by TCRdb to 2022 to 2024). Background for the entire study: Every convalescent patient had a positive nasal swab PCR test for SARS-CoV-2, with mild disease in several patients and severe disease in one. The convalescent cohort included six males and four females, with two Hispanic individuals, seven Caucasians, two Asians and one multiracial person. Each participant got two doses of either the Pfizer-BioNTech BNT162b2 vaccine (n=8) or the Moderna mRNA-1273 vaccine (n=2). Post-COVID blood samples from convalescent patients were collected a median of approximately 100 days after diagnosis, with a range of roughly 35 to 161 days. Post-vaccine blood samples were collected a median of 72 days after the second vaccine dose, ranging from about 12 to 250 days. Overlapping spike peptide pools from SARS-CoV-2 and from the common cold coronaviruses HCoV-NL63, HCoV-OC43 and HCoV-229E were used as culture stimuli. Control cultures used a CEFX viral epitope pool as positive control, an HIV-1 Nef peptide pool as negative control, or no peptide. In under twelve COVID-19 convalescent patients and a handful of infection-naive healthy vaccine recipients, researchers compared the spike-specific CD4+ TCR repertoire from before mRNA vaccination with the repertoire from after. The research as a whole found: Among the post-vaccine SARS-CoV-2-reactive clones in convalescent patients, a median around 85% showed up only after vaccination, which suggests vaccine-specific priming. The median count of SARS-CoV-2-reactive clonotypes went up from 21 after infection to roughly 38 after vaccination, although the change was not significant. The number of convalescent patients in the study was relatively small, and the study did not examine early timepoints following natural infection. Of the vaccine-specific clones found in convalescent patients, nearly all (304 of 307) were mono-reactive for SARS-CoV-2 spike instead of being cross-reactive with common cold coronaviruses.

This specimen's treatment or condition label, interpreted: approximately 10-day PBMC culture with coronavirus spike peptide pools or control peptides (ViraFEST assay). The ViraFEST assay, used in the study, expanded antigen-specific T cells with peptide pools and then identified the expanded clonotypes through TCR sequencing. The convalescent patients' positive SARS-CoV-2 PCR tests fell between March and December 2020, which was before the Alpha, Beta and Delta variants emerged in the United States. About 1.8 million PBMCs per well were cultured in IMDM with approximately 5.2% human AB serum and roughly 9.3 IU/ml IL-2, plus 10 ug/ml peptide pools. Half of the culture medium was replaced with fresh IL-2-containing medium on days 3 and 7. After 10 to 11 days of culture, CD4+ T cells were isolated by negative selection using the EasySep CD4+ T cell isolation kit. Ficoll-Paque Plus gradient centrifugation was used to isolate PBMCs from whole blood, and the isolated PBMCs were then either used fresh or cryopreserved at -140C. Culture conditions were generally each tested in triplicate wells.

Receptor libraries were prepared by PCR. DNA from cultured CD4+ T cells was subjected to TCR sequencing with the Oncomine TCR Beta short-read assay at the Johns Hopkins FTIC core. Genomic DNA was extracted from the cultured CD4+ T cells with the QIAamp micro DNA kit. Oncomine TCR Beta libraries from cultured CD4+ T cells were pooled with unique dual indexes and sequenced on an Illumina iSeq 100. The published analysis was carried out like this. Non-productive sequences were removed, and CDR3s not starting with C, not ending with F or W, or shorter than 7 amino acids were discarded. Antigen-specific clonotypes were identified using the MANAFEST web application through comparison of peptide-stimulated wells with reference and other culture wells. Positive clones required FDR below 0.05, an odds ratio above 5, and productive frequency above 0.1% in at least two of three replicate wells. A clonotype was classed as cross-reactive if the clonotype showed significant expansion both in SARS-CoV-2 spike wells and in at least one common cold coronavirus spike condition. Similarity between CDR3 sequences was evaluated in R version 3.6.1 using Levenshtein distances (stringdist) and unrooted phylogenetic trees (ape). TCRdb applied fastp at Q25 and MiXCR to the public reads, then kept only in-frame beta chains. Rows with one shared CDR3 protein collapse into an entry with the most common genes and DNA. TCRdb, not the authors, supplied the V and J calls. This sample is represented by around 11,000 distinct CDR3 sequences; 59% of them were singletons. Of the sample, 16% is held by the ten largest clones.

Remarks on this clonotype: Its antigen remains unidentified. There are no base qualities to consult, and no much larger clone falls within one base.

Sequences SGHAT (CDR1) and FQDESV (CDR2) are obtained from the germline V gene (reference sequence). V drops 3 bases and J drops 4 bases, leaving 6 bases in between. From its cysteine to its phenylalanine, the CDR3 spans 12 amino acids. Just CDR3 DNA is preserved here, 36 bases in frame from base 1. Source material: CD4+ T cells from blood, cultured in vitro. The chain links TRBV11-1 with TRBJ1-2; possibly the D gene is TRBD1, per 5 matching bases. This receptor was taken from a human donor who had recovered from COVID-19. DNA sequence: TGTGCCAGCAGCTTGGACACCTATGGCTACACCTTC. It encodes CASSLDTYGYTF. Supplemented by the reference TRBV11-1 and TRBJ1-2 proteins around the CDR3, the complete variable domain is EAEVAQSPRYKITEKSQAVAFWCDPISGHATLYWYRQILGQGPELLVQFQDESVVDDSQLPKDRFSAERLKGVDSTLKIQPAELGDSAMYLCASSLDTYGYTFGSGTRLTVV.